This passage covers 32 T cell receptor beta chains from one sample sequenced in a study of T cell responses to AZD1222 COVID-19 vaccine. Here immunoSEQ multiplex PCR was the method, and the copy in TCRdb shows in-frame clones only, minus some. The table lists about 120,000 clones, approximately 93% of them singletons. Sequencing used peripheral blood, obtained on day 0 of AZD1222 vaccination. Receptors originate from an adult in good health.

The chain is built from TRBV27 and TRBJ2-3, with unresolved D. Trimming pared 5 bases from V and 6 bases from J, leaving 18 bases between. There are 15 residues in the CDR3. Germline CDR1 is MNHEY and CDR2 is SMNVEV (reference sequence). The CDR3 loop reads CASSPAPGREDTQYF. CDR3 coding DNA: TGTGCCAGCAGTCCAGCCCCGGGCCGCGAGGATACGCAGTATTTT.

This chain uses TRBV9 with TRBJ2-2; unclear D gene. The CDR3 extends over 12 amino acids. Trimming took off 9 bases at V and 2 bases at J, with 8 bases between the two ends. Looked up from germline, CDR1 is SGDLS and CDR2 is YYNGEE. As DNA, the CDR3 is TGTGCCACCAGTCCTAACACCGGGGAGCTGTTTTTT. Translating gives CATSPNTGELFF.

The chain couples TRBV6-5 to TRBJ2-3; perhaps TRBD2 as D (5 bases). CDR1 and CDR2 from the germline V gene are MNHEY and SVGAGI. The CDR3 is made up of 11 amino acids. Trimming took off 7 bases at V and 9 bases at J, with 11 bases between the two ends. The CDR3 sequence is CASTTGGTQYF. For the CDR3, the DNA is TGTGCCAGCACGACCGGCGGGACGCAGTATTTT.

The rearrangement uses TRBV29-1 and TRBJ2-1, with D possibly called TRBD1 or TRBD2 (5 bases each). The length of the CDR3 is 14 residues. From germline, CDR1 is SQVTM and CDR2 ANQGSEA. CDR3 protein: CSIPMGELYNEQFF. CDR3 bases: TGCAGTATCCCGATGGGGGAACTCTACAATGAGCAGTTCTTC.

The chain is built from TRBV27 and TRBJ2-7; D is unresolved. The germline V gene has CDR1 MNHEY and CDR2 SMNVEV (reference sequence). The V and J ends lost 5 bases and 2 bases respectively, with 13 bases between them. CDR3 length: 14 amino acids. The DNA of the CDR3 is TGTGCCAGCAGTCTTACACCTGGAACCTACGAGCAGTACTTC. Translating gives CASSLTPGTYEQYF.

The V and J genes are TRBV29-1 and TRBJ1-1; D call uncertain. Deletions cut 3 bases from V and 7 bases from J, with 9 bases between. The CDR3 covers 11 residues. Germline V gives CDR1 SQVTM, CDR2 ANQGSEA. This CDR3 reads CSVEDRGEAFF. For the CDR3, the DNA is TGCAGCGTTGAGGATCGGGGTGAAGCTTTCTTT.

This rearrangement joins TRBV13 to TRBJ1-1; a possible D gene is TRBD1 (5 bases). Trimming pared 5 bases from V and 2 bases from J, leaving 9 bases between. CDR3 length: 13 residues. CDR1 is PRHDT, CDR2 FYEKMQ, per germline (reference sequence). The CDR3 loop reads CASSETANTEAFF. CDR3 coding DNA: TGTGCCAGCAGCGAGACAGCAAACACTGAAGCTTTCTTT. The entire variable domain, with the rest obtained from reference TRBV13 and TRBJ1-1, is as follows: AAGVIQSPRHLIKEKRETATLKCYPIPRHDTVYWYQQGPGQDPQFLISFYEKMQSDKGSIPDRFSAQQFSDYHSELNMSSLELGDSALYFCASSETANTEAFFGQGTRLTVV.

This chain connects TRBV19 to TRBJ1-5; 9 bases are a match to TRBD1. In germline, CDR1 is LNHDA, CDR2 SQIVND (reference sequence). CDR3 length: 17 amino acids. Trimming cost V 1 base and J 6 bases; bases outside gene matches: 10. CDR3 protein: CASSIARDREGRQPQHF. The CDR3 DNA follows: TGTGCCAGTAGTATAGCCCGGGACAGGGAAGGCCGTCAGCCCCAGCATTTT.

This clone was seen more than once but under ten times. V is TRBV7-9 and J is TRBJ2-1, with TRBD2 matching over 7 bases. The CDR3 sequence is 17 residues long. V was clipped by 5 bases and J by 7 bases; unmatched bases: 17. Per germline, CDR1 SEHNR and CDR2 FQNEAQ (reference sequence). The CDR3 region has the DNA TGTGCCAGCAGCACAACAGAGACCGGCGGACTAGAAAATGAGCAGTTCTTC. It encodes CASSTTETGGLENEQFF. The full variable domain, its missing parts supplied by reference TRBV7-9 and TRBJ2-1, is DTGVSQNPRHKITKRGQNVTFRCDPISEHNRLYWYRQTLGQGPEFLTYFQNEAQLEKSRLLSDRFSAERPKGSFSTLEIQRTEQGDSAMYLCASSTTETGGLENEQFFGPGTRLTVL.

The chain couples TRBV18 to TRBJ1-5, with 9 bases matching TRBD1. CDR1 and CDR2 from the germline V gene are KGHSH and LQKENI. CDR3 length: 17 residues. V lost 2 bases to trimming and J lost 2 bases; unmatched junction nucleotides: 7. The CDR3 is CASSPTTGGEGNQPQHF. In nucleotides, the CDR3 is TGTGCCAGCTCACCAACAACAGGGGGCGAAGGCAATCAGCCCCAGCATTTT.

In DNA, the CDR3 is TGTGCCAGCACAGGGACTGCTACCGGGGAGCTGTTTTTT. Encoded protein: CASTGTATGELFF. J is TRBJ2-2 and V is TRBV2; perhaps TRBD2 as D (6 bases). Per germline, CDR1 SNHLY and CDR2 FYNNEI. V was trimmed by 7 bases and J by 5 bases, leaving 11 bases between them. CDR3 length equals 13 residues.

This clone was observed a few times. This chain uses TRBV9 with TRBJ2-7; 15 bases line up with TRBD2. Trimming at V came to 0 bases and at J to 2 bases, leaving 3 bases not matched to a gene. Germline V lookup: CDR1 SGDLS, CDR2 YYNGEE. CDR3 length equals 17 residues. The CDR3: CASSVEGLAGGTYEQYF. In nucleotides, the CDR3 is TGTGCCAGCAGCGTAGAGGGACTAGCGGGAGGAACCTACGAGCAGTACTTC.

V gene TRBV5-1 combines with J gene TRBJ1-2; 7 nucleotides align to TRBD1. The ends lost 4 bases at V and 0 bases at J; junction bases unmatched: 3. The CDR3 is made up of 14 amino acids. CDR1 SGHRS and CDR2 YFSETQ come from the germline V gene. The CDR3 sequence is CASSPGTANYGYTF. The CDR3 DNA follows: TGCGCCAGCAGCCCAGGGACAGCTAACTATGGCTACACCTTC.

This clone was recorded once. The rearrangement uses TRBV5-1 and TRBJ1-6, with TRBD1 as a possible D gene (5 bases). The germline V gene encodes CDR1 SGHRS and CDR2 YFSETQ. Trimming shortened V by 0 bases and J by 10 bases, and 17 bases separated the two germline ends. This CDR3 region has 16 residues. The CDR3 coding sequence is TGCGCCAGCAGCTTGGGATCAGGGATTTCGGCGTCACCCCTCCACTTT. This translates into CASSLGSGISASPLHF.

This chain uses TRBV6-4 with TRBJ1-1; 10 bases are shared with TRBD1. This CDR3 spans 12 amino acids. V gave up 6 bases and J gave up 9 bases; unmatched junction bases: 4. Germline V gives CDR1 MRHNA, CDR2 SNTAGT. CDR3 DNA sequence: TGTGCCAGCAGCGGACAGGGGGGGCAAGCTTTCTTT. This sequence encodes CASSGQGGQAFF.

This clone appeared once. The chain employs TRBV27 and TRBJ2-7; 7 bases are a match to TRBD1. The CDR3 covers 14 residues. V lost 4 bases and J lost 2; bases outside the gene matches: 5. Germline V CDR1 and CDR2: MNHEY, SMNVEV (reference sequence). CDR3 region: CASSSGTATYEQYF. CDR3 nucleotides: TGTGCCAGCAGTTCCGGGACAGCTACCTACGAGCAGTACTTC.

The CDR3 sequence is CASSGGTTGHNEQFF. Here the CDR3 DNA reads TGTGCCAGCAGCGGGGGGACTACAGGGCACAATGAGCAGTTCTTC. The V and J genes are TRBV9 and TRBJ2-1; D possibly corresponds to TRBD2 (7 bases). Per germline, CDR1 SGDLS and CDR2 YYNGEE. The CDR3 loop spans 15 amino acids. V was clipped by 3 bases and J by 5 bases, with 15 bases between them.

This clone is a singleton in its sample. The chain joins TRBV19 to TRBJ2-1; possible D gene TRBD2, 6 bases. From germline, CDR1 is LNHDA and CDR2 SQIVND (reference sequence). V lost 10 bases to trimming and J lost 3 bases, with 13 bases between them. The CDR3 is made up of 13 amino acids. In DNA, the CDR3 is TGTGCCACATCTAGCGCCGACTACAATGAGCAGTTCTTC. Its translation is CATSSADYNEQFF.

As concerns this clone: At one boundary the junction diverges from the germline segment, which might be a read error. The genes are TRBV15 and TRBJ2-7; no definite D call. This CDR3 has 13 amino acids. CDR1 is LNHNV, CDR2 YYDKDF, per germline (reference sequence). CDR3 coding DNA: TGTGCCACCAGCAGAGTCGGTCGTCGAGAGCCGTACTTC. This gives the protein CATSRVGRREPYF.

The chain links TRBV5-1 to TRBJ2-1; no firm D call. The CDR3 runs 14 residues. Per the germline V gene, CDR1 is SGHRS and CDR2 is YFSETQ. The ends were cut back, 0 bases at V and 0 bases at J, with 4 bases in the middle. CDR3 bases: TGCGCCAGCAGCTTGGCGAGCTCCTACAATGAGCAGTTCTTC. Translation: CASSLASSYNEQFF.

The chain recombines TRBV27 with TRBJ2-7; 8 nucleotides agree with TRBD1. CDR1 is MNHEY, CDR2 SMNVEV, per germline (reference sequence). This CDR3 has 15 amino acids. J was trimmed by 3 bases and V by 6 bases; bases with no gene match: 10. The CDR3, as DNA: TGTGCCAGCAGCCCTGCCGGACAGGGAATCTACGAGCAGTACTTC. Protein sequence: CASSPAGQGIYEQYF.

The chain has TRBV23-1 and TRBJ1-4; D possibly corresponds to TRBD1 (6 bases). TRBV23-1 is recorded as an ORF, its role being uncertain. The CDR3 runs to 14 residues. Trimming left V 10 bases short and J 5 bases short, with 17 bases between. The CDR3 DNA sequence: TGCGCCAACCACCACAGGGAAGGGAATGAAAAACTGTTTTTT. Protein: CANHHREGNEKLFF.

V gene TRBV5-5 combines with J gene TRBJ2-7; 8 bases fit TRBD2. The CDR3 is 15 residues long. CDR1 and CDR2 from the germline V gene are SGHKS and YYEKEE (reference sequence). V lost 6 bases to trimming and J lost 0 bases; unmatched junction nucleotides: 8. The DNA for the CDR3 is TGTGCCAGCACCATCCTAGCGGGTTACTCCTACGAGCAGTACTTC. It yields the protein CASTILAGYSYEQYF.

This clone was counted a single time. The rearrangement joins TRBV28 to TRBJ2-3, with D perhaps TRBD1 (5 bases). V lost 2 bases, J lost 6 bases, and 15 bases lay in between. The CDR3 loop spans 15 amino acids. CDR1 is MDHEN, CDR2 SYDVKM, per germline. The CDR3 is CASSLAQASGDTQYF. The CDR3 region has the DNA TGTGCCAGCAGTTTAGCACAGGCCAGTGGGGATACGCAGTATTTT.

This clone has only a few counts. This chain joins TRBV4-1 and TRBJ1-1, with 8 bases matching TRBD1. The CDR3 runs 13 residues. Germline V gives CDR1 MGHRA, CDR2 YSYEKL. Trimming cost V 4 bases and J 10 bases; bases outside gene matches: 8. The CDR3 DNA reads TGCGCCAGCAGCCGTCCTGACAGGGGTGGAGCTTTCTTT. This codes for CASSRPDRGGAFF.

The V and J genes are TRBV5-6 and TRBJ2-3; D is undetermined. V lost 4 bases and J 0 bases, leaving 15 bases between the germline ends. Per the germline V gene, CDR1 is SGHDT and CDR2 is YYEEEE. The CDR3 contains 16 residues. Here the CDR3 reads CASSMLYGPSTDTQYF. CDR3 in DNA: TGTGCCAGCAGCATGCTTTACGGGCCTAGCACAGATACGCAGTATTTT. The whole variable domain, remainder taken from reference TRBV5-6 and TRBJ2-3, is DAGVTQSPTHLIKTRGQQVTLRCSPKSGHDTVSWYQQALGQGPQFIFQYYEEEERQRGNFPDRFSGHQFPNYSSELNVNALLLGDSALYLCASSMLYGPSTDTQYFGPGTRLTVL.

V usage is TRBV30 and J usage is TRBJ1-4, with D perhaps TRBD1 (5 bases). The CDR3 spans 12 residues. CDR1 and CDR2 (germline): GTSNPN, SVGIG (reference sequence). CDR3 in DNA: TGTGCGATGGGGGGACGGGGTGAAAAACTGTTTTTT. Translated, it gives CAMGGRGEKLFF.

The chain uses TRBV7-8 and TRBJ1-4; 8 bases are shared with TRBD1. CDR3 length: 14 amino acids. Germline V CDR1 and CDR2: SGHVS, FQNEAQ. Germline trimming cut 5 bases from V and 8 bases from J; bases unmatched to any gene: 7. The CDR3 reads CASSPTGAEEKLFF. In DNA, the CDR3 is TGTGCCAGCAGCCCGACAGGGGCGGAGGAAAAACTGTTTTTT.

The genes are TRBV19 and TRBJ1-5; 12 bases match TRBD1. CDR1 and CDR2 from the germline V gene are LNHDA and SQIVND (reference sequence). The CDR3 extends over 15 amino acids. Germline trimming cut 5 bases from V and 6 bases from J; bases unmatched to any gene: 5. The CDR3 coding sequence is TGTGCCAGTAGTGACGGGACAGGGGGCACTCAGCCCCAGCATTTT. It translates to CASSDGTGGTQPQHF.

V usage is TRBV5-1 and J usage is TRBJ2-5; 11 bases are shared with TRBD2. Losses at the gene ends were 1 base for V and 5 bases for J; bases not matched to a gene: 10. Germline-derived CDR1 and CDR2 are SGHRS and YFSETQ. The CDR3 totals 17 residues. This chain's CDR3 is CASSLNTGPSGRETQYF. The CDR3, as DNA: TGCGCCAGCAGCTTGAATACCGGGCCTAGCGGGAGGGAGACCCAGTACTTC.

V gene TRBV6-5 combines with J gene TRBJ2-5, with 11 bases identical to TRBD2. Trimming cost V 8 bases and J 12 bases; bases outside gene matches: 11. The CDR3 sequence is 13 residues long. Germline V lookup: CDR1 MNHEY, CDR2 SVGAGI. CDR3: CASGILAGEREYF. CDR3 bases: TGTGCCAGCGGGATACTAGCGGGAGAACGGGAGTACTTC.

This clone has a single count. CDR3: CASSSLSSGRGEQYF. The CDR3 nucleotides read TGTGCCAGCAGCTCCCTATCTAGCGGGAGGGGCGAGCAGTACTTC. The chain recombines TRBV11-1 with TRBJ2-7, with TRBD2 matching 12 bases. In germline, CDR1 is SGHAT, CDR2 FQDESV (reference sequence). Trimming removed 4 bases from V and 6 bases from J; junction bases left unmatched: 7. The CDR3 runs 15 residues.